Following are 3 T cell receptor beta chains from one sample sequenced in a study of blood T cell repertoires in COVID-19. Assay used: immunoSEQ multiplex PCR; TCRdb lists only in-frame clones, some missing. The sample yields roughly 230,000 clones, around 83% seen once. The sequencing input was peripheral blood. The receptors were gathered from a woman aged 50 to 60 with acute or convalescent COVID-19.

The chain employs TRBV9 and TRBJ1-3; D gene uncertain. This CDR3 is built from 13 residues. Trimming took 1 base from V and 8 from J, leaving 10 bases between them. CDR1 is SGDLS, CDR2 YYNGEE, per germline. CDR3 sequence: CASSVRGLDTIYF. The CDR3 DNA reads as TGTGCCAGCAGCGTACGAGGCTTAGACACCATATATTTT.

With regard to this clone: The sample holds other DNA sequences that translate to the same CDR3. The rearrangement links TRBV14 to TRBJ1-6; D possibly corresponds to TRBD1 (6 bases). This CDR3 contains 13 residues. CDR1 and CDR2 (germline): SGHDN, FVKESK. V lost 4 bases and J 8 bases, leaving 9 bases between the germline ends. The CDR3: CASSLNRDSPLHF. The CDR3 nucleotides are TGTGCCAGCAGCCTGAACAGGGATTCACCCCTCCACTTT.

This clone appeared a single time. The chain combines TRBV25-1 with TRBJ2-7, with TRBD2 as a possible D gene (5 bases). Per germline, CDR1 MGHDK and CDR2 SYGVNS. V dropped 4 bases and J dropped 4 bases, with 14 bases sitting between them. The CDR3 covers 14 residues. CDR3: CASSVPGSLYEQYF. DNA for the CDR3: TGTGCCAGCAGTGTACCGGGGTCCTTGTACGAGCAGTACTTC.